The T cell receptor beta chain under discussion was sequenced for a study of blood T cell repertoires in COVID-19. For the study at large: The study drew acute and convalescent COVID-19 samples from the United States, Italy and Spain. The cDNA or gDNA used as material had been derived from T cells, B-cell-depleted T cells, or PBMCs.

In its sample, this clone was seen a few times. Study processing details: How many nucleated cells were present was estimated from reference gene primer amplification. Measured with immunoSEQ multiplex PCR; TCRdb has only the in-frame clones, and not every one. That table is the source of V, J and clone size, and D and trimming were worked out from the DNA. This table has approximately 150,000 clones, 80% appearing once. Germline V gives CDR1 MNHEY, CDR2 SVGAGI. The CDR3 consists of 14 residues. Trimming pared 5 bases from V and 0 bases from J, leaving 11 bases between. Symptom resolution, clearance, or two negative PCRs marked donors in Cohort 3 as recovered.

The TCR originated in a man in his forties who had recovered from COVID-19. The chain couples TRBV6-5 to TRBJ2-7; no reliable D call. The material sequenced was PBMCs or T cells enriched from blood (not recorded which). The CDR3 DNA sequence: TGTGCCAGCAGTCGGTCGTATGGCTCCTACGAGCAGTACGTC. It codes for CASSRSYGSYEQYV.